Below, 17 T cell receptor beta chains from the same sample are listed, as sequenced in a study of blood T cell repertoires in COVID-19. Using immunoSEQ multiplex PCR, the repertoire was profiled, and TCRdb retains in-frame clones only, with some absent. Among 350,000 to 450,000 clones, approximately 90% were seen once, and the ten largest hold roughly 1.6%. Source material: peripheral blood. The source of these receptors is a woman in her thirties or forties with COVID-19, enrolled during active disease.

This clone occurred once. The CDR3 spells CASSQSPETQYF. Written as DNA, the CDR3 is TGCGCCAGCAGCCAATCCCCGGAGACCCAGTACTTC. The chain employs TRBV4-1 and TRBJ2-5; the D is unclear. Per the germline V gene, CDR1 is MGHRA and CDR2 is YSYEKL. This CDR3 is 12 amino acids long. Trimming took 2 bases from V and 5 from J, leaving 6 bases between them.

This chain connects TRBV3-1 (or the pseudogene TRBV3-2) to TRBJ2-7, with a weak D call TRBD2 (5 bases). The germline V and J ends were trimmed by 0 bases and 2 bases, with 14 bases remaining between them. The CDR3 has 16 amino acids. Germline V gene sequence: CDR1 LGHDT, CDR2 YNNKEL (reference sequence). CDR3: CASSQDLGEVTYEQYF. DNA for the CDR3: TGTGCCAGCAGCCAAGATTTGGGAGAGGTCACCTACGAGCAGTACTTC.

This chain joins TRBV19 and TRBJ1-6; D is perhaps TRBD1 (6 bases). The CDR3 is 15 amino acids. Germline lookup yields CDR1 LNHDA and CDR2 SQIVND (reference sequence). V lost 4 bases and J lost 11, with 18 bases in between. CDR3 sequence: CASSTHRDRSTPLHF. CDR3 bases: TGTGCCAGTAGTACACACAGGGATCGGAGTACACCCCTCCACTTT. Variable domain in full (rest from reference TRBV19 and TRBJ1-6): DGGITQSPKYLFRKEGQNVTLSCEQNLNHDAMYWYRQDPGQGLRLIYYSQIVNDFQKGDIAEGYSVSREKKESFPLTVTSAQKNPTAFYLCASSTHRDRSTPLHFGNGTRLTVT.

The chain uses TRBV2 and TRBJ2-3; TRBD1 matches at 12 bases. The CDR3 is 15 residues long. V lost 9 bases to trimming and J lost 6 bases; unmatched junction nucleotides: 10. CDR1 SNHLY and CDR2 FYNNEI come from the germline V gene. In nucleotides, the CDR3 is TGTGCCAGAGCCGGGACAGGGGGCTTACGGGATACGCAGTATTTT. Translation gives CARAGTGGLRDTQYF.

The chain combines TRBV4-3 with TRBJ2-3; no definite D call. The germline gives CDR1 LGHNA, CDR2 YSLEER. The ends were cut back, 1 base at V and 0 bases at J, with 8 bases in the middle. This CDR3 has 15 residues. The CDR3 DNA sequence: TGCGCCAGCAGCCAAGCGCGCGGAAGCACAGATACGCAGTATTTT. Its translation is CASSQARGSTDTQYF.

The CDR3 sequence is CATIDRENTEAFF. CDR3 bases: TGTGCCACCATCGACAGGGAGAACACTGAAGCTTTCTTT. The gene calls are TRBV19 and TRBJ1-1; 7 bases map to TRBD1. In germline, CDR1 is LNHDA, CDR2 SQIVND (reference sequence). This CDR3 comprises 13 residues. V shed 10 bases and J 1 base; nucleotides not matched to a gene: 6.

Details on this clone: A much larger clone is a single base away; this may be a read error. J is TRBJ2-3 and V is TRBV6-5; D remains ambiguous. V lost 7 bases to trimming and J lost 4 bases, with 9 bases between them. The CDR3 has 12 residues. From germline, CDR1 is MNHEY and CDR2 SVGAGI. DNA for the CDR3: TGTGCCAGCACCCTACCCCCAGATACGCAGTATTTT. It yields the protein CASTLPPDTQYF.

V and J are TRBV7-3 and TRBJ1-1, with D unclear. Per germline, CDR1 SGHTA and CDR2 FQGTGA. The CDR3 loop spans 13 amino acids. Deletions cut 6 bases from V and 0 bases from J, with 8 bases between. CDR3 region: CASRNNLNTEAFF. CDR3 DNA sequence: TGTGCCAGCAGGAACAATTTGAACACTGAAGCTTTCTTT.

This clone has only one observation. The chain joins TRBV25-1 to TRBJ1-5; tentative D call: TRBD1 (6 bases). CDR1 and CDR2 (germline): MGHDK, SYGVNS. The CDR3 has 14 amino acids. Trimming took off 6 bases at V and 3 bases at J, with 12 bases between the two ends. CDR3 DNA sequence: TGTGCCAGCAGCCTCAGGGGAACCAATCAGCCCCAGCATTTT. It yields the protein CASSLRGTNQPQHF.

This clone was found once. In DNA form, the CDR3 reads TGTGCCAGCAGTTTATTCCCAGGGCGGGGAAACACCATATATTTT. This gives the protein CASSLFPGRGNTIYF. The chain uses TRBV28 and TRBJ1-3, with a weak D call TRBD1 (5 bases). Trimming cost V 1 base and J 4 bases, with 11 bases left between them. CDR3 length equals 15 residues. Germline V lookup: CDR1 MDHEN, CDR2 SYDVKM.

The chain couples TRBV7-3 to TRBJ2-1; TRBD2 agrees at 7 bases. Germline trimming cut 5 bases from V and 13 bases from J; bases unmatched to any gene: 14. This CDR3 is built from 14 residues. Germline V CDR1 and CDR2: SGHTA, FQGTGA. The CDR3 DNA reads as TGTGCCAGCAGCCCCGGGGGGACTACGTGGACCCAGTTCTTC. This encodes CASSPGGTTWTQFF.

This clone was picked up a small number of times. The rearrangement uses TRBV27 and TRBJ1-2; unclear D gene. Looked up from germline, CDR1 is MNHEY and CDR2 is SMNVEV (reference sequence). CDR3 length: 13 residues. With 5 bases removed from V and 2 bases from J, the gap between germline ends came to 9 bases. DNA of the CDR3: TGTGCCAGCAGTGACTACGGGAACTATGGCTACACCTTC. Translated, it gives CASSDYGNYGYTF.

The rearrangement joins TRBV5-1 to TRBJ1-1; possibly TRBD1 for D (5 bases). The CDR3 is 14 residues long. The germline V gene has CDR1 SGHRS and CDR2 YFSETQ. V lost 4 bases and J 8 bases, leaving 18 bases between the germline ends. This CDR3 reads CASSGALPRSEAFF. Written as DNA, the CDR3 is TGCGCCAGCAGCGGGGCCCTCCCGCGGTCAGAAGCTTTCTTT.

This chain links TRBV27 with TRBJ1-1; unclear D gene. The CDR3 contains 12 residues. V was cut by 7 bases and J by 1 base, with 7 bases left in between. CDR1 MNHEY and CDR2 SMNVEV come from the germline V gene (reference sequence). The CDR3 spells CASIGGNTEAFF. In DNA form, the CDR3 reads TGTGCCAGCATCGGCGGGAACACTGAAGCTTTCTTT.

The chain has TRBV19 and TRBJ1-5; D is ambiguous. Trimming removed 3 bases from V and 7 bases from J, with 22 bases in between. CDR3 length: 17 amino acids. Germline CDR1 is LNHDA and CDR2 is SQIVND (reference sequence). Here the CDR3 DNA reads TGTGCCAGTAGTATTTGGATGGGCACCAAAGCGGCCCAGCCCCAGCATTTT. Protein sequence: CASSIWMGTKAAQPQHF. Together with reference TRBV19 and TRBJ1-5, the CDR3 gives the full variable domain: DGGITQSPKYLFRKEGQNVTLSCEQNLNHDAMYWYRQDPGQGLRLIYYSQIVNDFQKGDIAEGYSVSREKKESFPLTVTSAQKNPTAFYLCASSIWMGTKAAQPQHFGDGTRLSIL.

This clone was picked up one time. The rearrangement uses TRBV4-3 and TRBJ1-5, with D unresolved. This CDR3 comprises 15 residues. V shed 0 bases and J shed 0 bases, with 6 bases lying between them. Germline V gene sequence: CDR1 LGHNA, CDR2 YSLEER. Written as DNA, the CDR3 is TGCGCCAGCAGCCAAGACGGGGTTAGCAATCAGCCCCAGCATTTT. Its translation is CASSQDGVSNQPQHF.

The CDR3 spells CASGGTEAFF. The CDR3 DNA follows: TGTGCCAGCGGGGGGACTGAAGCTTTCTTT. V gene TRBV9 combines with J gene TRBJ1-1, with D tentatively TRBD1 (5 bases). Trimming shortened V by 7 bases and J by 5 bases, and 6 bases separated the two germline ends. The germline gives CDR1 SGDLS, CDR2 YYNGEE. This CDR3 region has 10 residues.